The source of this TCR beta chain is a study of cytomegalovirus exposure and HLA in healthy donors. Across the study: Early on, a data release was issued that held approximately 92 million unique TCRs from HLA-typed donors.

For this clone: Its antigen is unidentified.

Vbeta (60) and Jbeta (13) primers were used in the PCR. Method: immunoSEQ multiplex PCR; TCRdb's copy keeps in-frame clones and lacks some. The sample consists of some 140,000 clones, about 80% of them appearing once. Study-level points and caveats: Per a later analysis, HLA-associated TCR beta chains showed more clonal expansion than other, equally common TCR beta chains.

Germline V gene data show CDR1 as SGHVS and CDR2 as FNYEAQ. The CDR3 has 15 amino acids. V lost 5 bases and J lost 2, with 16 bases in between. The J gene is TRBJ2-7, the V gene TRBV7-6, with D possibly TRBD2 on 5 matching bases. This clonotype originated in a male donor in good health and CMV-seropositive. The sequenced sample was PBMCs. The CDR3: CASSGAAPGTYEQYF. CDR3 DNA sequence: TGTGCCAGCAGCGGAGCGGCTCCGGGAACCTACGAGCAGTACTTC.